In its sample, the clone carrying this T cell receptor beta chain was seen a few times. Antigen specificity is unknown. Researchers ran the PCR with 60 Vbeta and 13 Jbeta primers. Repertoires were generated with immunoSEQ multiplex PCR, while TCRdb's copy carries only in-frame clones and drops some. The data hold around 200,000 clones, with over 70% observed a single time. V dropped 11 bases and J dropped 5 bases, with 15 bases sitting between them. CDR3 length: 12 amino acids. Germline V gene sequence: CDR1 SGHTA, CDR2 FQGNSA. The sample comes from a study of cytomegalovirus exposure and HLA in healthy donors. Looking at the study overall: Roughly 86 million unique TCRs from HLA-typed donors made up an early data release.

Study conclusions and caveats: Immune exposure was documented only through CMV serostatus. Presence/absence analyses assumed roughly uniform sequencing depth across donors, which may not hold. The study listed about 150 cytomegalovirus-associated TCR beta chains.

The origin of this receptor is a man aged 50 to 60 in good health and CMV-seronegative. The chain links TRBV7-2 to TRBJ1-2; D is perhaps TRBD1 (5 bases). What was sequenced was PBMCs. The CDR3 DNA reads as TGTGCCTCCAAGGACGGGGGGTATGGCTACACCTTC. Its protein is CASKDGGYGYTF.